This is a list of T cell receptor beta chains from one sample in a study of blood T cell repertoires in COVID-19. Generated by immunoSEQ multiplex PCR, the TCRdb table keeps only in-frame clones and is missing some. This repertoire shows about 83,000 clones, more than 75% found once; its top ten account for approximately 8%. Sequencing was done on a sample of peripheral blood. All receptors come from a man at least 80 years old with active or convalescent COVID-19. Each CDR3 is given with its conserved first and last residue. D genes are given only for firm matches. Clone size, where shown, is once, few, many, or a class for clones that have expanded.

len	d_gene	abundance	j_gene	v_gene	CDR3nt	CDR3aa
16	TRBD1	.	TRBJ1-1	TRBV9	TGTGCCAGCAGCGACCGGGACAGGGGTAGTTACACTGAAGCTTTCTTT	CASSDRDRGSYTEAFF
17	TRBD2	.	TRBJ2-2	TRBV11-2	TGTGCCAGCAGCTTAGGCGGGTTAGCGGGAAGGGCCGGGGAGCTGTTTTTT	CASSLGGLAGRAGELFF
15	TRBD2	.	TRBJ2-1	TRBV5-1	TGCGCCAGCAGCTACCTAGCGGGAGAGGGTAATGAGCAGTTCTTC	CASSYLAGEGNEQFF
15	TRBD1	.	TRBJ1-5	TRBV19	TGTGCCAGTAGTAGCGGACAGGATAGCAATCAGCCCCAGCATTTT	CASSSGQDSNQPQHF
18	TRBD2	.	TRBJ2-3	TRBV7-3	TGTGCCAGCAGCCTAGGAACGGGTAGCGGGAGGAGCACAGATACGCAGTATTTT	CASSLGTGSGRSTDTQYF
17	TRBD2	.	TRBJ2-1	TRBV7-6	TGTGCCAGCAGCTTAGCGCGAGCTAGCGGGAGCAGTCATGAGCAGTTCTTC	CASSLARASGSSHEQFF
11	.	.	TRBJ1-4	TRBV28	TGTGCCAGCAGTTTCCGGGAAAAACTGTTTTTT	CASSFREKLFF
15	.	few	TRBJ1-3	TRBV7-8	TGTGCCAGCAGCCGTGCAGGGGTACGTGGAAACACCATATATTTT	CASSRAGVRGNTIYF
17	.	.	TRBJ2-3	TRBV18	TGTGCCAGCTCACCACCCACCGGGGGAGCTAGCACAGATACGCAGTATTTT	CASSPPTGGASTDTQYF
16	.	.	TRBJ1-4	TRBV6-1	TGTGCCAGCAGTGAATACTCCACGGTCACTAATGAAAAACTGTTTTTT	CASSEYSTVTNEKLFF
16	.	.	TRBJ1-4	TRBV7-9	TGTGCCAGCAGCTTATTGCCGGACAGAGTGAATGAAAAACTGTTTTTT	CASSLLPDRVNEKLFF
16	TRBD2	.	TRBJ2-5	TRBV30	TGTGCCTGGGGGCCACGGGCACTAGCGGGAAGTGAGACCCAGTACTTC	CAWGPRALAGSETQYF
15	TRBD2	.	TRBJ2-3	TRBV5-1	TGCGCCAGCAGCCCGGGACTAGCGTCGACAGATACGCAGTATTTT	CASSPGLASTDTQYF
16	.	.	TRBJ1-5	TRBV28	TGTGCCAGCAGTGCCCCGGGCGGACTTTTGTATCAGCCCCAGCATTTT	CASSAPGGLLYQPQHF
16	TRBD1	.	TRBJ2-1	TRBV24-1	TGTGCCACCAGTGATACCCACGGGACAGGGGGAGATGAGCAGTTCTTC	CATSDTHGTGGDEQFF
17	TRBD1	.	TRBJ1-6	TRBV11-3	TGTGCCAGCAGCCGTGGACAGGGGAGCTCCTATAATTCACCCCTCCACTTT	CASSRGQGSSYNSPLHF
14	.	.	TRBJ2-5	TRBV5-1	TGCGCCAGCAGCTTGGCTAGACGGCAAGAGACCCAGTACTTC	CASSLARRQETQYF
16	.	.	TRBJ1-2	TRBV3-1/TRBV3-2	TGTGCCAGCAGCGCTACGTCAGGGGAAACTAACTATGGCTACACCTTC	CASSATSGETNYGYTF
13	.	.	TRBJ1-3	TRBV5-1	TGCGCCAGCAGCTTGTCGGCTGGAAACACCATATATTTT	CASSLSAGNTIYF
14	.	.	TRBJ2-1	TRBV2	TGTGCCAGCAGTGCTCCCCCGGGAGCGGATGAGCAGTTCTTC	CASSAPPGADEQFF
14	.	.	TRBJ2-1	TRBV5-1	TGCGCCAGCAGCCTCCTGTTACAGCACAATGAGCAGTTCTTC	CASSLLLQHNEQFF
15	TRBD1	.	TRBJ1-4	TRBV2	TGTGCCAGTACTGAAATGGGGACAGGGGGCGAAAAACTGTTTTTT	CASTEMGTGGEKLFF
15	TRBD1	.	TRBJ2-5	TRBV3-1/TRBV3-2	TGTGCCAGCAGCTACGCCGGGACAGGGTCCGAGACCCAGTACTTC	CASSYAGTGSETQYF
14	TRBD2	.	TRBJ2-5	TRBV2	TGTGCCAGCATGGTAGCGGGGGCCTTTGAGACCCAGTACTTC	CASMVAGAFETQYF
18	TRBD1	once	TRBJ2-2	TRBV6-2/TRBV6-3	TGTGCCAGCAGTTACCCTAATGACAGGGTTGTGTACACCGGGGAGCTGTTTTTT	CASSYPNDRVVYTGELFF
13	.	.	TRBJ2-5	TRBV28	TGTGCCAGCAGTGAGCCCCCCCAGGGGACCCAGTACTTC	CASSEPPQGTQYF
15	TRBD1	.	TRBJ1-2	TRBV27	TGTGCCAGCAGTAGCTCCGGGACAGGGCCGGGAGGCTACACCTTC	CASSSSGTGPGGYTF
13	.	.	TRBJ1-1	TRBV7-2	TGTGCCAGCAGCTTGACAGAGAACACTGAAGCTTTCTTT	CASSLTENTEAFF
15	TRBD1	.	TRBJ1-5	TRBV28	TGTGCCAGCAGTAATATTGGACAGGGCAATCAGCCCCAGCATTTT	CASSNIGQGNQPQHF
14	TRBD1	once	TRBJ1-1	TRBV15	TGTGCCACCAGCAGCAACAGGGGGCATACTGAAGCTTTCTTT	CATSSNRGHTEAFF
16	TRBD1	.	TRBJ1-2	TRBV5-1	TGCGCCAGCAGCTTGGAGGGACAGAATCCTAACTATGGCTACACCTTC	CASSLEGQNPNYGYTF
16	TRBD1	.	TRBJ1-1	TRBV10-3	TGTGCCATCAGTACCCTTGGACAGGTGGGGAACACTGAAGCTTTCTTT	CAISTLGQVGNTEAFF
14	.	.	TRBJ2-2	TRBV7-2	TGTGCCAGCAGCAGGCCCGGGGAGGCCGGGGAGCTGTTTTTT	CASSRPGEAGELFF
11	.	.	TRBJ2-3	TRBV20-1	TGCAGTGCTATTTCAACAGATACGCAGTATTTT	CSAISTDTQYF
14	TRBD1	.	TRBJ1-5	TRBV2	TGTGCCAGCAGACTGGACAGGGGGGGTCAGCCCCAGCATTTT	CASRLDRGGQPQHF
15	.	.	TRBJ1-4	TRBV15	TGTGCCACCAGCACCCATGGCGCGGGGAAGGAAAAACTGTTTTTT	CATSTHGAGKEKLFF
13	.	.	TRBJ1-6	TRBV2	TGTGCCAGCGTGAGTTCCTATAATTCACCCCTCCACTTT	CASVSSYNSPLHF
15	TRBD1	.	TRBJ1-1	TRBV25-1	TGTGCCAGCAGTTTCTACAGGGGGCAGGTCACTGAAGCTTTCTTT	CASSFYRGQVTEAFF
12	TRBD1	.	TRBJ1-2	TRBV30	TGTGCCTGGACAGGGGGCGTTTATGGCTACACCTTC	CAWTGGVYGYTF
15	.	.	TRBJ1-1	TRBV23-1	TGCGCCAGCAGTCAATCGTGGACCGGGGGCACTGAAGCTTTCTTT	CASSQSWTGGTEAFF
16	TRBD2	.	TRBJ2-2	TRBV4-1	TGCGCCAGCAGCCAAGATTTGAGTAGCGGGATGGGGGAGCTGTTTTTT	CASSQDLSSGMGELFF
15	.	.	TRBJ1-2	TRBV7-9	TGTGCCAGCACCTTATCAGGCACCGTTAACTATGGCTACACCTTC	CASTLSGTVNYGYTF
19	TRBD2	.	TRBJ2-3	TRBV5-1	TGCGCCAGCAGCTTGGCAGGGACTAGCGGGAGGACTAGCACAGATACGCAGTATTTT	CASSLAGTSGRTSTDTQYF
17	TRBD1	.	TRBJ1-6	TRBV15	TGTGCCACCAGCAGAGATTATTTAACAGGGGGTAATTCACCCCTCCACTTT	CATSRDYLTGGNSPLHF
16	TRBD1	.	TRBJ1-1	TRBV18	TGTGCCAGCTCATCCCAGGGGGCGCGGGGGAACACTGAAGCTTTCTTT	CASSSQGARGNTEAFF
16	.	once	TRBJ1-3	TRBV7-9	TGTGCCAGCAGGTTCCGGGGCGAACTAGCGGGAAACACCATATATTTT	CASRFRGELAGNTIYF
10	.	.	TRBJ2-3	TRBV15	TGTGCCACTCCCGCGCATACGCAGTATTTT	CATPAHTQYF
20	TRBD2	.	TRBJ2-1	TRBV3-1/TRBV3-2	TGTGCCAGCAGCCAAGTCTATCCAGTTGGGGGGACTAGCGGGAATTATGAGCAGTTCTTC	CASSQVYPVGGTSGNYEQFF
22	.	.	TRBJ2-6	TRBV16	TGTGCCAGCAGCCAATGGGGTGACAGCTTTATAATAAGTCCCTCTGGGGCCAACGTCCTGACTTTC	CASSQWGDSFIISPSGANVLTF
12	.	.	TRBJ2-2	TRBV6-6	TGTGCCAGCCGACAGGACCCCGGGGAGCTGTTTTTT	CASRQDPGELFF
17	.	.	TRBJ2-6	TRBV5-5	TGTGCCAGCAGCTTGAACAGGAGAGGCTCTGGGGCCAACGTCCTGACTTTC	CASSLNRRGSGANVLTF
12	TRBD2	.	TRBJ2-1	TRBV12-3/TRBV12-4	TGTGCCAGCAGTTTGGGGGGGTATGAGCAGTTCTTC	CASSLGGYEQFF
11	.	.	TRBJ1-1	TRBV6-2/TRBV6-3	TGTGCCAGCAGTCAGGGCAGTGAAGCTTTCTTT	CASSQGSEAFF
13	.	.	TRBJ2-5	TRBV18	TGTGCCAGCTCACCGCGACAGCAAGAGACCCAGTACTTC	CASSPRQQETQYF
15	TRBD1	once	TRBJ1-2	TRBV6-5	TGTGCCAGCAGTAAACAGGGGGCGTTAATGGGTGGCTACACCTTC	CASSKQGALMGGYTF
13	.	.	TRBJ1-5	TRBV7-2	TGTGCCAGCAGCCACTCCGGCAATCAGCCCCAGCATTTT	CASSHSGNQPQHF
13	TRBD1	.	TRBJ1-2	TRBV6-6	TGTGCCAGCAGGATAGGGGGCGCGGGCGGCTACACCTTC	CASRIGGAGGYTF